A single sample is the source of the 6 T cell receptor beta chains below, sequenced in a study of beta chain features in type 1 diabetes. Regarding the study as a whole: TCRB CDR3s were moderately but significantly shorter in Type 1 diabetes patients in all four CD4+ subsets.

These receptors have no identified antigens. The entirety of the isolated RNA underwent reverse transcription, so expressed TCRB transcripts were sequenced. Profiling relied on immunoSEQ multiplex PCR, and the TCRdb table lists in-frame clones only, not all of them. The data contain around 150,000 clones, about 8.3% of them seen just once; the ten biggest clones take up 0.45% to 0.55%. The sequencing input was central memory CD4+ T cells from blood. Receptors originate from a woman aged 18-29 years with type 1 diabetes.

The chain is built from TRBV7-9 and TRBJ2-7, with TRBD2 matching 7 bases. CDR3 size: 14 residues. CDR1 is SEHNR, CDR2 FQNEAQ, per germline (reference sequence). The junction had 10 bases not matched to a gene; V was cut back by 6 bases and J by 5 bases. This CDR3 is CASSSGRGFDEQYF. The CDR3 DNA reads TGTGCCAGCAGTTCAGGGAGGGGTTTCGACGAGCAGTACTTC.

This clone was recorded a few times. CDR3: CASSLGTSGFPGTGELFF. Written as DNA, the CDR3 is TGTGCCAGCAGCTTGGGGACTAGCGGGTTTCCTGGAACCGGGGAGCTGTTTTTT. This chain joins TRBV5-4 and TRBJ2-2, with 11 positions matching TRBD2. CDR1 is SGHNT and CDR2 is YYREEE in the germline V gene (reference sequence). With V trimmed by 0 bases and J by 5 bases, 9 bases remained unmatched. This CDR3 has 18 amino acids.

This clone was counted once. The chain is built from TRBV18 and TRBJ1-1; D gene unclear. The CDR3 sequence is 14 residues long. From germline, CDR1 is KGHSH and CDR2 LQKENI. Trimming pared 3 bases from V and 4 bases from J, leaving 12 bases between. CDR3 DNA: TGTGCCAGCTCACCTTCCACTCCGGGCACTGAAGCTTTCTTT. It yields the protein CASSPSTPGTEAFF.

This sequence joins TRBV4-2 and TRBJ2-3; the match to TRBD1 covers 8 bases. CDR1 and CDR2 from the germline V gene are LGHNA and YNFKEQ. Trimming took 8 bases from V and 0 from J; bases not matched to a gene: 13. The CDR3 sequence is 17 residues long. The CDR3 nucleotides are TGTGCCAGCCACGCTTACCCAGGGGGCGCGAGCACAGATACGCAGTATTTT. It specifies CASHAYPGGASTDTQYF.

This clone occurred a few times. The CDR3 DNA reads TGTGCCAGCAGCTTAGCGCGGGATAACTATGGCTACACCTTC. It codes for CASSLARDNYGYTF. The rearrangement uses TRBV7-9 and TRBJ1-2; unclear D gene. CDR1 and CDR2 from the germline V gene are SEHNR and FQNEAQ (reference sequence). Trimming stripped 0 bases from V and 1 base from J, with 6 bases between. CDR3 length: 14 residues.

In its sample, this clone was seen a few times. V usage is TRBV9 and J usage is TRBJ2-4, with 8 bases that match TRBD2. V lost 4 bases, J lost 6 bases, and 6 bases stayed unmatched. The CDR3 runs to 14 residues. From germline, CDR1 is SGDLS and CDR2 YYNGEE. The DNA of the CDR3 is TGTGCCAGCAGCAGCCCGGGGGGGGCAAACATTCAGTACTTC. It encodes CASSSPGGANIQYF.